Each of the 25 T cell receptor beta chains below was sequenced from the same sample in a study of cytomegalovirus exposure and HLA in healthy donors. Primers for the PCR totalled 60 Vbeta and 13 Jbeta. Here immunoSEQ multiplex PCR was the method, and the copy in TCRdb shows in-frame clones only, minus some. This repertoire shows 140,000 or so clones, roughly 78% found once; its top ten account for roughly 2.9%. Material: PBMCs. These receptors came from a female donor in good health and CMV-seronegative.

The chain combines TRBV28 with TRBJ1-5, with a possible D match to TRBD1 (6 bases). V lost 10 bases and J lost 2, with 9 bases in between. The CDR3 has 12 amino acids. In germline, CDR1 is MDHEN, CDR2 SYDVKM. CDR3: CATEGGNQPQHF. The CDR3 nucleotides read TGTGCCACCGAGGGGGGCAATCAGCCCCAGCATTTT.

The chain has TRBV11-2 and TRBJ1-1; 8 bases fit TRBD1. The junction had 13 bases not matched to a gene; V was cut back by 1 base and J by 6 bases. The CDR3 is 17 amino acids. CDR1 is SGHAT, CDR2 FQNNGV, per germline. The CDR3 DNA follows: TGTGCCAGCAGCTTAGGCCGGACAGGGTTATCAGTCTCTGAAGCTTTCTTT. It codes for CASSLGRTGLSVSEAFF.

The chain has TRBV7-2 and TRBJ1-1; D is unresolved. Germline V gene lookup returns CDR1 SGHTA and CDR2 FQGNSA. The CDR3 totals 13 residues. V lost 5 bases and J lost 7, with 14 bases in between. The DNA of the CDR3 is TGTGCCAGCAGCATACGAGGCGGAAATGAAGCTTTCTTT. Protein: CASSIRGGNEAFF.

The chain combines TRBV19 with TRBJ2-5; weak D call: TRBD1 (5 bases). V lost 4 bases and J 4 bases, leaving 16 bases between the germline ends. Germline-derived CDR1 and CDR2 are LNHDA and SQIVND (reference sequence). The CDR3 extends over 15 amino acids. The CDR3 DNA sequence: TGTGCCAGTAGTAATTTTCAGGGAACGGGAGAGACCCAGTACTTC. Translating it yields CASSNFQGTGETQYF.

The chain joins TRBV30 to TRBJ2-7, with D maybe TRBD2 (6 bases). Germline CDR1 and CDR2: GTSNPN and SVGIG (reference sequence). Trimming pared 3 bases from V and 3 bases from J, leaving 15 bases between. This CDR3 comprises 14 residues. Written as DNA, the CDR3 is TGTGCCTGGAGCGACTCCGGGACTCACTACGAGCAGTACTTC. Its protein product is CAWSDSGTHYEQYF.

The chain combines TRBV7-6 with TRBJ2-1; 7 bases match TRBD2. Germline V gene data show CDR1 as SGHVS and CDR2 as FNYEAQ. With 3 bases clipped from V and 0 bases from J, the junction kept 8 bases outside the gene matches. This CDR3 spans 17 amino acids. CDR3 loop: CASSFFSGSSSYNEQFF. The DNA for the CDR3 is TGTGCCAGCAGCTTTTTTAGCGGGTCAAGCTCCTACAATGAGCAGTTCTTC.

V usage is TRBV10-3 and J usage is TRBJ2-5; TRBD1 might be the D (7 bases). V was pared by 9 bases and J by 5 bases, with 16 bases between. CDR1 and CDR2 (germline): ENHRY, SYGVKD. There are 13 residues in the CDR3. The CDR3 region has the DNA TGTGCCATGGCGGGACAGTCTAGGGAGACCCAGTACTTC. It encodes CAMAGQSRETQYF.

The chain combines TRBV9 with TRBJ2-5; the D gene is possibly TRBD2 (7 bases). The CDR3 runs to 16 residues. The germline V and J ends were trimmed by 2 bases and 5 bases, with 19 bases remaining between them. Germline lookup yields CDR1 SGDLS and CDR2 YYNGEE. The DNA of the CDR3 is TGTGCCAGCAGCGTGCGATGGGGGGGGGCCGAGGAGACCCAGTACTTC. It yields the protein CASSVRWGGAEETQYF.

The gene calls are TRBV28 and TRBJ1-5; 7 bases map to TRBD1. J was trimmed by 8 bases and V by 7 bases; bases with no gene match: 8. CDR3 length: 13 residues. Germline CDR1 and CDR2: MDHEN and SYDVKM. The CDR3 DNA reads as TGTGCCAGCACCCTGACAGGGACAAAGCCCCAGCATTTT. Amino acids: CASTLTGTKPQHF.

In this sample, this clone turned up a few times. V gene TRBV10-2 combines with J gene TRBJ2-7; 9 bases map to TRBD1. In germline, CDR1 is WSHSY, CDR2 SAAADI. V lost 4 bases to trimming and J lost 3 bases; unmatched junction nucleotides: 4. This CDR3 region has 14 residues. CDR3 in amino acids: CASSGQGQGYEQYF. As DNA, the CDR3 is TGCGCCAGCAGTGGTCAGGGACAGGGCTACGAGCAGTACTTC.

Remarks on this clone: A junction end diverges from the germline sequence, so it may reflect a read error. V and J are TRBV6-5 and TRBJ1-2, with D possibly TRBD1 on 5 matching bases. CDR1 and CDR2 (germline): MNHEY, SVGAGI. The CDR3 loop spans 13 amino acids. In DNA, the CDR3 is TGTGCCAGCAGTCCCGGGGCCGGGAGTTTTACGGGCTTC. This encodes CASSPGAGSFTGF.

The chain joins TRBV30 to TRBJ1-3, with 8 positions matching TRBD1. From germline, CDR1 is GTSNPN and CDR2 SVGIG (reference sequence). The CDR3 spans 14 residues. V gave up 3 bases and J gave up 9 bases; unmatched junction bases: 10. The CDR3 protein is CAWRDRVEVGTIYF. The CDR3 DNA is TGTGCCTGGAGGGACAGGGTCGAAGTGGGCACCATATATTTT.

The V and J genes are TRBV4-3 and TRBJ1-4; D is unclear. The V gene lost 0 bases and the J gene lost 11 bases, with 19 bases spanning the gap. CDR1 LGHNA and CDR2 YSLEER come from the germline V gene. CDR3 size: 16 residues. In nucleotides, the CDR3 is TGCGCCAGCAGCCAAGATCTTTTCCAGGCTTCATTCAAACTGTTTTTT. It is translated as CASSQDLFQASFKLFF.

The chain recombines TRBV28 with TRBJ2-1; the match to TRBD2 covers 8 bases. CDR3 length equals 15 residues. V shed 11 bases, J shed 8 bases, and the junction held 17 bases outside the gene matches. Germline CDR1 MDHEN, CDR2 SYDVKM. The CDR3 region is CAVQTGREGSYEQFF. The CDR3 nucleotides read TGTGCCGTTCAAACGGGACGGGAGGGCTCTTATGAGCAGTTCTTC. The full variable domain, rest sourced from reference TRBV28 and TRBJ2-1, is DVKVTQSSRYLVKRTGEKVFLECVQDMDHENMFWYRQDPGLGLRLIYFSYDVKMKEKGDIPEGYSVSREKKERFSLILESASTNQTSMYLCAVQTGREGSYEQFFGPGTRLTVL.

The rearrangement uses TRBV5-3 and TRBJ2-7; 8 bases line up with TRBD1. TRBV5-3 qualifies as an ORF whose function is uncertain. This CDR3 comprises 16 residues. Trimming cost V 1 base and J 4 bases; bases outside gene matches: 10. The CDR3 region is CARSLYFPGQAYEQYF. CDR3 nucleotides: TGTGCCAGAAGCTTGTATTTCCCGGGACAGGCGTACGAGCAGTACTTC.

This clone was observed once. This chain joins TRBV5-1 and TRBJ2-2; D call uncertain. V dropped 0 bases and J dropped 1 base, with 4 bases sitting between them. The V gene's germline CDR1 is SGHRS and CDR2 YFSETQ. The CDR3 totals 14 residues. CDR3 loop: CASSLGQNTGELFF. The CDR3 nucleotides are TGCGCCAGCAGCTTGGGACAGAACACCGGGGAGCTGTTTTTT. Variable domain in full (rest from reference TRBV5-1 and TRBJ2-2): KAGVTQTPRYLIKTRGQQVTLSCSPISGHRSVSWYQQTPGQGLQFLFEYFSETQRNKGNFPGRFSGRQFSNSRSEMNVSTLELGDSALYLCASSLGQNTGELFFGEGSRLTVL.

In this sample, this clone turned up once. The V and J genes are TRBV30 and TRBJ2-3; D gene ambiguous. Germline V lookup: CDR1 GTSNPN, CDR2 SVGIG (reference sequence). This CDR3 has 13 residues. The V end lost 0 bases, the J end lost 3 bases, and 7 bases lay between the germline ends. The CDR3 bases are TGTGCCTGGAGTGTAACCCAGACAGATACGCAGTATTTT. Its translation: CAWSVTQTDTQYF.

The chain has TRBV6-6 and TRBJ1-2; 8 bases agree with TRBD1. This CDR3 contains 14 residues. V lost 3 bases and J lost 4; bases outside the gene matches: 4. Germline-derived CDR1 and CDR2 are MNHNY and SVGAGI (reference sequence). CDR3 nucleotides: TGTGCCAGCAGTTATCAACAGGGGGGCTATGGCTACACCTTC. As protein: CASSYQQGGYGYTF.

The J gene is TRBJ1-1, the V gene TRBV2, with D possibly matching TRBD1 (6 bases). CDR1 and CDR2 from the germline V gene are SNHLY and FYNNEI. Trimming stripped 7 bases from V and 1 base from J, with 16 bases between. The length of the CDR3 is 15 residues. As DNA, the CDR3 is TGTGCCAGCATCCTAGGACAGCCGAGGAACACTGAAGCTTTCTTT. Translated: CASILGQPRNTEAFF. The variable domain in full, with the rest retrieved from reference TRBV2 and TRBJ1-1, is EPEVTQTPSHQVTQMGQEVILRCVPISNHLYFYWYRQILGQKVEFLVSFYNNEISEKSEIFDDQFSVERPDGSNFTLKIRSTKLEDSAMYFCASILGQPRNTEAFFGQGTRLTVV.

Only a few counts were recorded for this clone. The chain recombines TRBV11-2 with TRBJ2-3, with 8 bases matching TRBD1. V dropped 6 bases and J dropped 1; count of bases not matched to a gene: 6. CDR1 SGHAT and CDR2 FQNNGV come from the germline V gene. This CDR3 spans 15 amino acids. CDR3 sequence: CASRRRQGRTDTQYF. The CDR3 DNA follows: TGTGCCAGCAGACGTAGACAGGGGCGCACAGATACGCAGTATTTT.

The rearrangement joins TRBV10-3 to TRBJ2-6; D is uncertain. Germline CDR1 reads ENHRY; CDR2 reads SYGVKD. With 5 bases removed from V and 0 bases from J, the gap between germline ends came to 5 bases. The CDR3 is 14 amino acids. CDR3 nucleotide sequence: TGTGCCATCAGTTCCGGCTCTGGGGCCAACGTCCTGACTTTC. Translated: CAISSGSGANVLTF.

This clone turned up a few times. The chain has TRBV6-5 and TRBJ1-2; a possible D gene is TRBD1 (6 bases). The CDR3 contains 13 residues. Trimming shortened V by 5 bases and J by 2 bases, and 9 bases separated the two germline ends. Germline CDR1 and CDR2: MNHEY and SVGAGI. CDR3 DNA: TGTGCCAGCAGTACAGGGTTGAACTATGGCTACACCTTC. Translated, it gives CASSTGLNYGYTF.

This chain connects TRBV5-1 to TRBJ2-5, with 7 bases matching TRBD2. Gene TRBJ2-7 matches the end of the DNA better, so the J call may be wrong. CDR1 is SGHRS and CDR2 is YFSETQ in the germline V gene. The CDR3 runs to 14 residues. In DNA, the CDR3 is TGCGCCAGCAGCTTGGCCGGGACTAACTACGAGCAGTACTTC. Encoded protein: CASSLAGTNYEQYF.

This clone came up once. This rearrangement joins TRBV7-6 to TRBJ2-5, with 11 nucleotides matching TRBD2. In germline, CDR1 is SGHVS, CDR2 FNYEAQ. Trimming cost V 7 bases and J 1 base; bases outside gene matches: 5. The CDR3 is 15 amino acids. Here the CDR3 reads CASNSGTSGQETQYF. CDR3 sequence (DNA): TGTGCCAGCAACTCCGGGACTAGCGGCCAAGAGACCCAGTACTTC. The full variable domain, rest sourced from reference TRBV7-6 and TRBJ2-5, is GAGVSQSPRYKVTKRGQDVALRCDPISGHVSLYWYRQALGQGPEFLTYFNYEAQQDKSGLPNDRFSAERPEGSISTLTIQRTEQRDSAMYRCASNSGTSGQETQYFGPGTRLLVL.

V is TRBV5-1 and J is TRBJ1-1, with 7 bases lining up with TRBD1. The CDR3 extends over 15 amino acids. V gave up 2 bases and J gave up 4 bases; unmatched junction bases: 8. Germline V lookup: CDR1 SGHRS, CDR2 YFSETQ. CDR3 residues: CASSLRQGGSTEAFF. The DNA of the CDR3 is TGCGCCAGCAGCTTACGACAGGGAGGAAGCACTGAAGCTTTCTTT.